One and the same sample provided the 30 T cell receptor beta chains below, sequenced in a study of cytomegalovirus exposure and HLA in healthy donors. The PCR was carried out with 60 Vbeta primers and 13 Jbeta primers. Profiling relied on immunoSEQ multiplex PCR, and the TCRdb table lists in-frame clones only, not all of them. The sample has about 60,000 clones; 60% to 80% are singletons. The specimen sequenced was PBMCs. These TCRs come from a woman between 35 and 50 years old in good health and CMV-seropositive.

The chain links TRBV11-2 to TRBJ2-7; unclear D gene. There are 16 residues in the CDR3. Per germline, CDR1 SGHAT and CDR2 FQNNGV. Between the trimmed V and J ends, which lost 5 bases and 2 bases, there was a span of 19 bases. CDR3 residues: CASSRTGTAFTYEQYF. CDR3 nucleotide sequence: TGTGCCAGCAGCCGCACCGGCACAGCCTTTACCTACGAGCAGTACTTC.

J is TRBJ2-5 and V is TRBV6-1; 9 nucleotides align to TRBD2. The germline CDR1 and CDR2 sequences are MNHNS and SASEGT. V dropped 10 bases and J dropped 5; count of bases not matched to a gene: 14. This CDR3 spans 15 amino acids. CDR3 DNA: TGTGCCACCAAACGAGCGGGGGGACAACGGGAGACCCAGTACTTC. Its protein is CATKRAGGQRETQYF.

The CDR3 sequence: CASSLLGIYTGELFF. The CDR3 nucleotides are TGTGCCAGCAGCTTACTCGGGATTTACACCGGGGAGCTGTTTTTT. This chain uses TRBV7-9 with TRBJ2-2, with D perhaps TRBD2 (5 bases). CDR3 length: 15 amino acids. Germline V gives CDR1 SEHNR, CDR2 FQNEAQ (reference sequence). V was cut by 2 bases and J by 3 bases, with 10 bases left in between.

The chain recombines TRBV4-3 with TRBJ2-7; 10 nucleotides line up with TRBD2. Germline CDR1 is LGHNA and CDR2 is YSLEER. There are 16 residues in the CDR3. V was pared by 2 bases and J by 2 bases, with 6 bases of the junction left unmatched. This CDR3 is CASSQQRGGRAYEQYF. CDR3 bases: TGCGCCAGCAGCCAACAGCGGGGGGGCCGCGCCTACGAGCAGTACTTC.

This clone was seen only once. V is TRBV7-2 and J is TRBJ2-5; perhaps TRBD1 as D (6 bases). The CDR3 contains 15 residues. Trimming cost V 8 bases and J 5 bases, with 21 bases left between them. The germline V gene has CDR1 SGHTA and CDR2 FQGNSA. CDR3 sequence reads: CASVPAGVRSETQYF. For the CDR3, the DNA is TGTGCCAGCGTTCCGGCAGGGGTACGTTCGGAGACCCAGTACTTC.

A word on this clone: Its ends do not fully match the called genes, so a read error is possible. The rearrangement uses TRBV5-4 and TRBJ2-5; 10 bases agree with TRBD1. Germline CDR1 is SGHNT and CDR2 is YYREEE (reference sequence). This CDR3 spans 15 amino acids. As DNA, the CDR3 is TGTGCCAGCAGTATCCGTGACAGGGGGCAAGAGACCCGGTACTTC. It translates to CASSIRDRGQETRYF. Supplemented by reference TRBV5-4 and TRBJ2-5, the full variable domain reads ETGVTQSPTHLIKTRGQQVTLRCSSQSGHNTVSWYQQALGQGPQFIFQYYREEENGRGNFPPRFSGLQFPNYSSELNVNALELDDSALYLCASSIRDRGQETRYFGPGTRLLVL.

The chain carries TRBV5-4 and TRBJ2-1, with a possible D match to TRBD2 (5 bases). The CDR3 loop spans 14 amino acids. V dropped 4 bases and J dropped 7 bases, with 15 bases sitting between them. Germline-derived CDR1 and CDR2 are SGHNT and YYREEE (reference sequence). The DNA of the CDR3 is TGTGCCAGCAGCCCCTATCGGGGAGCTAATGAGCAGTTCTTC. As protein: CASSPYRGANEQFF.

This clone was recorded once. A junction boundary mismatches the germline segment, possibly from a read error. Here the CDR3 reads CSSIGTESSYGYTF. DNA of the CDR3: TGTTCCAGCATCGGGACAGAATCTTCCTATGGCTACACCTTC. V is TRBV7-9 and J is TRBJ1-2, with 7 bases lining up with TRBD1. Germline CDR1 and CDR2: SEHNR and FQNEAQ (reference sequence). The CDR3 has 14 amino acids.

The chain has TRBV11-2 and TRBJ1-2; D might be TRBD1 (6 bases). CDR3 length equals 16 residues. Germline V gene sequence: CDR1 SGHAT, CDR2 FQNNGV. V lost 6 bases, J lost 4 bases, and 21 bases lay in between. CDR3 sequence reads: CASRPINLQGPYGYTF. The CDR3 bases are TGTGCCAGCAGACCAATCAACCTACAGGGACCCTATGGCTACACCTTC. The full variable domain, its missing parts supplied by reference TRBV11-2 and TRBJ1-2, is EAGVAQSPRYKIIEKRQSVAFWCNPISGHATLYWYQQILGQGPKLLIQFQNNGVVDDSQLPKDRFSAERLKGVDSTLKIQPAKLEDSAVYLCASRPINLQGPYGYTFGSGTRLTVV.

This rearrangement joins TRBV28 to TRBJ1-5, with D possibly TRBD1 on 6 matching bases. Germline CDR1 reads MDHEN; CDR2 reads SYDVKM. The V and J ends lost 4 bases and 2 bases respectively, with 6 bases between them. The CDR3 length is 13 residues. CDR3 sequence: CASSSGGNQPQHF. In nucleotides, the CDR3 is TGTGCCAGCAGTTCAGGGGGCAATCAGCCCCAGCATTTT.

The chain recombines TRBV6-6 with TRBJ1-2, with D possibly TRBD1 on 6 matching bases. With 2 bases removed from V and 2 bases from J, the gap between germline ends came to 9 bases. Germline V CDR1 and CDR2: MNHNY, SVGAGI (reference sequence). The CDR3 covers 14 residues. CDR3 loop: CASSYGTWNYGYTF. CDR3 in DNA: TGTGCCAGCAGTTACGGGACATGGAACTATGGCTACACCTTC.

V and J are TRBV19 and TRBJ2-7, with a weak D call TRBD1 (5 bases). In germline, CDR1 is LNHDA, CDR2 SQIVND (reference sequence). This CDR3 is built from 16 residues. The ends were cut back, 7 bases at V and 2 bases at J, with 21 bases in the middle. DNA for the CDR3: TGTGCCAGTACCGGGTTCTACGACAGTGGAGCCTACGAGCAGTACTTC. Protein: CASTGFYDSGAYEQYF.

The chain employs TRBV7-2 and TRBJ2-3, with TRBD2 matching 8 bases. The CDR3 is made up of 15 amino acids. J gave up 3 bases and V 7 bases, and 9 bases lay outside the gene matches. CDR1 is SGHTA, CDR2 FQGNSA, per germline. The DNA of the CDR3 is TGTGCCAGCACCCCGGTGGTAGCGGGGACAGATACGCAGTATTTT. As protein: CASTPVVAGTDTQYF. Filled out from reference TRBV7-2 and TRBJ2-3, the complete variable domain reads GAGVSQSPSNKVTEKGKDVELRCDPISGHTALYWYRQSLGQGLEFLIYFQGNSAPDKSGLPSDRFSAERTGGSVSTLTIQRTQQEDSAVYLCASTPVVAGTDTQYFGPGTRLTVL.

This chain links TRBV6-5 with TRBJ2-1, with 9 bases aligning to TRBD1. Germline V gene lookup returns CDR1 MNHEY and CDR2 SVGAGI. The CDR3 runs 14 residues. V shed 1 base, J shed 6 bases, and the junction held 1 base outside the gene matches. CDR3 sequence: CASSYWDRVNEQFF. In nucleotides, the CDR3 is TGTGCCAGCAGTTACTGGGACAGGGTCAATGAGCAGTTCTTC.

The chain links TRBV6-5 to TRBJ1-2; no clear D gene. Trimming pared 7 bases from V and 2 bases from J, leaving 17 bases between. The CDR3 contains 15 residues. The germline V gene encodes CDR1 MNHEY and CDR2 SVGAGI. CDR3 bases: TGTGCCAGCACTTATGGGTCGCAGGCCAACTATGGCTACACCTTC. This codes for CASTYGSQANYGYTF.

The chain is built from TRBV9 and TRBJ2-5; D might be TRBD1 (6 bases). This CDR3 spans 16 amino acids. Germline V lookup: CDR1 SGDLS, CDR2 YYNGEE. V gave up 3 bases and J gave up 5 bases, with 20 bases separating them. This CDR3 reads CASSAPRGQGLETQYF. The CDR3 bases are TGTGCCAGCAGCGCCCCCAGAGGGCAGGGGCTGGAGACCCAGTACTTC.

This chain links TRBV4-3 with TRBJ1-3; D gene unclear. The CDR3 covers 13 residues. Germline assignment: CDR1 LGHNA and CDR2 YSLEER. V lost 1 base and J 4 bases, leaving 5 bases between the germline ends. CDR3 nucleotide sequence: TGCGCCAGCAGCCAAGTACTGGGAAACACCATATATTTT. Encoded protein: CASSQVLGNTIYF.

J is TRBJ1-5 and V is TRBV10-3; D is possibly TRBD1 (5 bases). V was cut by 2 bases and J by 6 bases, with 17 bases left in between. CDR1 and CDR2 (germline): ENHRY, SYGVKD. The CDR3 sequence is 16 residues long. CDR3 residues: CAISEGDGAAGQPQHF. CDR3 nucleotides: TGTGCCATCAGTGAGGGTGATGGGGCAGCTGGTCAGCCCCAGCATTTT.

This chain links TRBV10-3 with TRBJ1-5; D gene ambiguous. Germline loops: CDR1 ENHRY, CDR2 SYGVKD. CDR3 length: 14 residues. V lost 4 bases and J 3 bases, leaving 10 bases between the germline ends. The CDR3 sequence is CAISVSAYNQPQHF. The CDR3 DNA reads as TGTGCCATCAGTGTGTCGGCATACAATCAGCCCCAGCATTTT.

V gene TRBV19 combines with J gene TRBJ2-3; D is unclear. The germline V and J ends were trimmed by 1 base and 7 bases, with 9 bases remaining between them. Germline CDR1 is LNHDA and CDR2 is SQIVND (reference sequence). The CDR3 is 13 residues long. The CDR3 spells CASSIGSSHTQYF. The CDR3 DNA sequence: TGTGCCAGTAGTATAGGATCGAGTCATACGCAGTATTTT.

CDR3 coding DNA: TGTGCCAGCAGTAAGTGGCAGGGGAGTAAGGTCACTGAAGCTTTCTTT. It codes for CASSKWQGSKVTEAFF. V usage is TRBV7-2 and J usage is TRBJ1-1; D possibly corresponds to TRBD1 (6 bases). Trimming took 6 bases from V and 4 from J, leaving 21 bases between them. The germline CDR1 and CDR2 sequences are SGHTA and FQGNSA. The CDR3 contains 16 residues. The full variable domain, rest sourced from reference TRBV7-2 and TRBJ1-1, is GAGVSQSPSNKVTEKGKDVELRCDPISGHTALYWYRQSLGQGLEFLIYFQGNSAPDKSGLPSDRFSAERTGGSVSTLTIQRTQQEDSAVYLCASSKWQGSKVTEAFFGQGTRLTVV.

This clone appeared a few times. J is TRBJ2-7 and V is TRBV6-5, with 8 bases matching TRBD1. V lost 8 bases to trimming and J lost 3 bases; unmatched junction nucleotides: 6. This CDR3 region has 13 residues. The germline gives CDR1 MNHEY, CDR2 SVGAGI. The CDR3 region is CASGSGGVYEQYF. The CDR3 DNA reads as TGTGCCAGCGGGTCAGGGGGCGTCTACGAGCAGTACTTC.

V is TRBV7-2 and J is TRBJ1-1; 7 bases map to TRBD1. The CDR3 contains 16 residues. The V segment lost 5 bases and the J segment 0 bases; nucleotides outside the gene matches: 9. The germline gives CDR1 SGHTA, CDR2 FQGNSA. The CDR3 protein is CASSPRTGVMNTEAFF. The DNA of the CDR3 is TGTGCCAGCAGCCCTCGGACAGGAGTTATGAACACTGAAGCTTTCTTT.

This clone appeared a few times. V usage is TRBV7-2 and J usage is TRBJ1-2; 9 bases fit TRBD1. CDR1 is SGHTA and CDR2 is FQGNSA in the germline V gene. V was pared by 1 base and J by 4 bases, with 16 bases of the junction left unmatched. This CDR3 is built from 19 residues. The CDR3 coding sequence is TGTGCCAGCAGCTTAGAGGGGGGGGACAGGGCACCTCCATCCTATGGCTACACCTTC. The encoded protein is CASSLEGGDRAPPSYGYTF.

This clone was seen only once. The chain employs TRBV7-9 and TRBJ1-4; tentative D call: TRBD1 (5 bases). Germline V lookup: CDR1 SEHNR, CDR2 FQNEAQ (reference sequence). The CDR3 consists of 14 residues. The germline V and J ends were trimmed by 3 bases and 7 bases, with 12 bases remaining between them. The CDR3 spells CASSLGGKGEKLFF. The CDR3 nucleotides read TGTGCCAGCAGCTTGGGGGGGAAGGGTGAAAAACTGTTTTTT.

This chain joins TRBV19 and TRBJ2-3, with 7 bases fitting TRBD1. The CDR3 is made up of 15 amino acids. Trimming took 9 bases from V and 0 from J; bases not matched to a gene: 9. CDR1 and CDR2 (germline): LNHDA, SQIVND (reference sequence). The CDR3: CASSGGTASTDTQYF. In DNA form, the CDR3 reads TGTGCCAGCAGTGGTGGGACAGCGAGCACAGATACGCAGTATTTT.

The rearrangement uses TRBV4-1 and TRBJ2-1; 7 bases align to TRBD2. With 1 base clipped from V and 10 bases from J, the junction kept 13 bases outside the gene matches. Germline V gene data show CDR1 as MGHRA and CDR2 as YSYEKL. The CDR3 has 16 residues. The CDR3 reads CASSQVVGRGGSEQFF. The CDR3 DNA sequence: TGCGCCAGCAGCCAAGTTGTGGGGCGCGGGGGTAGCGAGCAGTTCTTC.

The J gene is TRBJ2-5, the V gene TRBV5-1; 8 bases align to TRBD1. The DNA end is more similar to TRBJ2-7, so the J call may be wrong. CDR1 SGHRS and CDR2 YFSETQ come from the germline V gene. CDR3 length: 15 amino acids. The CDR3 here is CASSLDRDRSYEQYF. For the CDR3, the DNA is TGCGCCAGCAGCCTCGATCGGGACAGGTCCTACGAGCAGTACTTC.

The J gene is TRBJ2-7, the V gene TRBV5-4, with D maybe TRBD2 (5 bases). The CDR3 consists of 13 residues. Germline-derived CDR1 and CDR2 are SGHNT and YYREEE (reference sequence). The V gene lost 0 bases and the J gene lost 2 bases, with 6 bases spanning the gap. The CDR3 DNA sequence: TGTGCCAGCAGCTTGGCGGGGACCTACGAGCAGTACTTC. Translated: CASSLAGTYEQYF.

Only a few counts were recorded for this clone. The chain uses TRBV6-5 and TRBJ1-5; D is ambiguous. V dropped 5 bases and J dropped 1 base, with 9 bases sitting between them. Germline CDR1 MNHEY, CDR2 SVGAGI. This CDR3 region has 14 residues. In DNA, the CDR3 is TGTGCCAGCAGTGAGGCATTGAGCAATCAGCCCCAGCATTTT. As protein: CASSEALSNQPQHF.